This T cell receptor beta chain stems from a study of CD8+ T cells in alopecia areata. A panel of CD4, CD8alpha, NKG2D, NKG2ACE and other markers served to sort pooled cutaneous lymph node cells. Comments on this clone: The gene names given are mouse names. The DNA ends 4 residues before the CDR3 does, and the rest of the CDR3 is filled in from the germline J gene. At the DNA level, this CDR3 is encoded by other sequences in the same sample as well.

Trimming removed 2 bases from V and 0 bases from J; junction bases left unmatched: 2. CDR3 length equals 15 residues. Germline V lookup: CDR1 NSQYPW, CDR2 LRSPGD (reference sequence). RNA extraction and reverse transcription yielded cDNA as sequencing template. Assay: immunoSEQ multiplex PCR; the TCRdb copy retains only in-frame clones and omits some. The sample contains about 270,000 clones, none occurring once; more than 0.95% lies in the top ten. The chain recombines TRBV1 with TRBJ2-5; TRBD2 matches 7 bases. The TCR was taken from a C3H/HeJ mouse with alopecia areata. The strain is characterized by the MHC haplotype H2-k. Material for sequencing was CD4+ T cells sorted from a lymph node. This CDR3 is CTCSALGVNQDTQYF. CDR3 DNA, as far as it was read: TGCACCTGCAGTGCACTGGGGGTTAACCAAGAC.